This is a list of T cell receptor beta chains from one sample in a study of early T cells in non-severe SARS-CoV-2 infection. TCRdb recomputed calls from the 5' RACE reads with MiXCR, one row per CDR3 protein. The sample records about 49,000 distinct CDR3 sequences, 12% being singletons. The sequenced sample consisted of whole blood. The receptors shown here come from an adult who was a healthcare worker with PCR-confirmed SARS-CoV-2 infection or an uninfected control (not recorded which). Both conserved end residues are part of each CDR3. D genes are given only for firm matches. Not all rows give a size; the values are once, few, many and, for expanded clones, a class.

>-|TRBJ2-7|13|TRBV16|-
TGTGCCAGCAGCCTGAGTCAGGGTGACGAGCAGTACTTC
CASSLSQGDEQYF
>-|TRBJ1-1|15|TRBV9|-
TGTGCCAGCAGCGTAGCTTCAGGGACGAACACTGAAGCTTTCTTT
CASSVASGTNTEAFF
>-|TRBJ1-4|13|TRBV10-3|few
TGTGCCATCAGACAGACAACTAATGAAAAACTGTTTTTT
CAIRQTTNEKLFF
>-|TRBJ1-6|14|TRBV11-2|many
TGTGCCAGCAGCTTAGGCGCCTCCAATTCACCCCTCCACTTT
CASSLGASNSPLHF
>TRBD2|TRBJ2-1|15|TRBV2|-
TGTGCCAGCAGTGATCCAGCGGGGGGGCATATTGAGCAGTTCTTC
CASSDPAGGHIEQFF
>-|TRBJ1-4|16|TRBV5-1|few
TGCGCCAGCAGATATTCAAGGAGTGGTGGTCAGGAAAAACTGTTTTTT
CASRYSRSGGQEKLFF
>-|TRBJ2-2|15|TRBV11-2|many
TGTGCCAGCAGCTTATATGGGGCGCTGAACGGGGAGCTGTTTTTT
CASSLYGALNGELFF
>-|TRBJ2-1|13|TRBV18|many
TGTGCCAGCTCACTACAGGGTTCCAATGAGCAGTTCTTC
CASSLQGSNEQFF
>-|TRBJ2-7|12|TRBV28|-
TGTGCCAGCAGTTTTCACATCTACGAGCAGTACTTC
CASSFHIYEQYF
>TRBD2|TRBJ2-7|14|TRBV20-1|many
TGCAGTGCTAGATCGACTAGCGGAGCCTACGAGCAGTACTTC
CSARSTSGAYEQYF
>-|TRBJ2-7|13|TRBV24-1|-
TGTGCCACCAGTGTCCCGGGTTCCTACGAGCAGTACTTC
CATSVPGSYEQYF
>TRBD2|TRBJ2-1|14|TRBV5-1|many
TGCGCCACTAGAGCGGGAGGGCCTTTTGATGAGCAGTTCTTC
CATRAGGPFDEQFF
>-|TRBJ1-1|12|TRBV29-1|many
TGCAGCGTTGGACTGTCGCTGCCGGACGTTTTCTTT
CSVGLSLPDVFF
>TRBD1|TRBJ2-7|14|TRBV11-2|few
TGTGCCAGCAGCTTAGTCCGGACAGGGATCGAGCAGTACTTC
CASSLVRTGIEQYF
>-|TRBJ2-7|12|TRBV12-5|-
TGTGCTAGTGAGGGCCGCTCCTACGAGCAGTACTTC
CASEGRSYEQYF
>TRBD2|TRBJ2-1|17|TRBV7-2|few
TGTGCCAGCAGCTTCCTTCTAGCGGGGGCGAGAGGGGATGAGCAGTTCTTC
CASSFLLAGARGDEQFF
>-|TRBJ1-6|15|TRBV9|many
TGTGCCAGCAGCGTAGAGACGTCCGGTGGCTCACCCCTCCACTTT
CASSVETSGGSPLHF
>-|TRBJ2-3|13|TRBV7-8|few
TGTGCCAGCAGCTTGGAAAGCGCAGATACGCAGTATTTT
CASSLESADTQYF
>TRBD1|TRBJ2-3|14|TRBV29-1|-
TGCAGCGTTGCCGGGACAGCCTTCACAGATACGCAGTATTTT
CSVAGTAFTDTQYF
>-|TRBJ1-1|12|TRBV28|many
TGTGCCACTACCCCTAGGGACACTGAAGCTTTCTTT
CATTPRDTEAFF